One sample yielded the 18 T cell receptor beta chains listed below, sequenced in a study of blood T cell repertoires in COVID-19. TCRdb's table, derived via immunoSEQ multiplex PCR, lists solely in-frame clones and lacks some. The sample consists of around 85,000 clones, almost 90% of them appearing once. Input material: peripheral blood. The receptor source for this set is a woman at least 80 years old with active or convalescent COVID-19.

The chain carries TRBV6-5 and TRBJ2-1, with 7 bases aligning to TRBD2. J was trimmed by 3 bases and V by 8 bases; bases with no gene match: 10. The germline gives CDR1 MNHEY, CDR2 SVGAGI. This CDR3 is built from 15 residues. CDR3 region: CASGRAGALYNEQFF. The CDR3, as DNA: TGTGCCAGCGGGCGGGCGGGAGCTCTCTACAATGAGCAGTTCTTC.

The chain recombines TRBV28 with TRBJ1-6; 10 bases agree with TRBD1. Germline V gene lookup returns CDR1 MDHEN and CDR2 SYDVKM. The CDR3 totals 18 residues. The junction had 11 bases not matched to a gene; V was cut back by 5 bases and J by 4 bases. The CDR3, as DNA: TGTGCCAGCAGTCAGACAGGGGGCGCCCGGTCGTATAATTCACCCCTCCACTTT. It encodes CASSQTGGARSYNSPLHF.

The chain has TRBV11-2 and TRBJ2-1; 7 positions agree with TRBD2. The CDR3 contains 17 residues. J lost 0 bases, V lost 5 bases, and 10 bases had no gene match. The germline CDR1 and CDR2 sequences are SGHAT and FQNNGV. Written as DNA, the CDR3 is TGTGCCAGCAGCCTCGGGGGAGGGACTCGCTCCTACAATGAGCAGTTCTTC. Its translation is CASSLGGGTRSYNEQFF.

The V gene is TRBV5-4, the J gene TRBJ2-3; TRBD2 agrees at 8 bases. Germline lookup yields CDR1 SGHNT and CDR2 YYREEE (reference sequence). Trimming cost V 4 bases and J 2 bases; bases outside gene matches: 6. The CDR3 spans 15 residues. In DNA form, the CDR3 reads TGTGCCAGCAGCCCCCGGGGGGGTTACACAGATACGCAGTATTTT. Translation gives CASSPRGGYTDTQYF.

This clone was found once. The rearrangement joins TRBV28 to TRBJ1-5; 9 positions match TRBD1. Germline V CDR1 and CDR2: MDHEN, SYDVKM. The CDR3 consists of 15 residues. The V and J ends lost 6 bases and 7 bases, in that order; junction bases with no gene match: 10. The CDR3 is CASSSGQGLGQPQHF. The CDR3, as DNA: TGTGCCAGCAGCTCGGGACAGGGATTGGGACAGCCCCAGCATTTT. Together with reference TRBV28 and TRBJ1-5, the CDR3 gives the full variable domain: DVKVTQSSRYLVKRTGEKVFLECVQDMDHENMFWYRQDPGLGLRLIYFSYDVKMKEKGDIPEGYSVSREKKERFSLILESASTNQTSMYLCASSSGQGLGQPQHFGDGTRLSIL.

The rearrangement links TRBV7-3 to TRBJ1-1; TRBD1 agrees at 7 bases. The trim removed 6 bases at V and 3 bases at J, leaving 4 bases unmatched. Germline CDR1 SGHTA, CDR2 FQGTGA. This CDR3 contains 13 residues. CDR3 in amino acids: CASSATGDTEAFF. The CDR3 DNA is TGTGCCAGCAGTGCAACAGGGGACACTGAAGCTTTCTTT. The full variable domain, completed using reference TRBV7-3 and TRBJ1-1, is GAGVSQTPSNKVTEKGKYVELRCDPISGHTALYWYRQSLGQGPEFLIYFQGTGAADDSGLPNDRFFAVRPEGSVSTLKIQRTERGDSAVYLCASSATGDTEAFFGQGTRLTVV.

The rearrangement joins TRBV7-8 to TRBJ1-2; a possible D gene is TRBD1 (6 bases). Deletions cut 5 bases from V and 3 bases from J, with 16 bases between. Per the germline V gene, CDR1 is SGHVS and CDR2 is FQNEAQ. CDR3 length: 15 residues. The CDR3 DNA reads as TGTGCCAGCAGCACTCGACAGGAACGACACTATGGCTACACCTTC. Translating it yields CASSTRQERHYGYTF.

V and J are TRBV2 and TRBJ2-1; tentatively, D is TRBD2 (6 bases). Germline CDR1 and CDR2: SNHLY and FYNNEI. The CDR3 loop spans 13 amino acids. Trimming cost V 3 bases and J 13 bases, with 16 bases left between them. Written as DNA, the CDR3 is TGTGCCAGCAGTGAGGGGGGTAGCTGGTTCCAGTTCTTC. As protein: CASSEGGSWFQFF.

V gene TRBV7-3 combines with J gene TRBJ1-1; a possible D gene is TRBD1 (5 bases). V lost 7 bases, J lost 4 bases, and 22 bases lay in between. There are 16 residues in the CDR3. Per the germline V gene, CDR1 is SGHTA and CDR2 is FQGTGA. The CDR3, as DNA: TGTGCCAGCACCCAAGGGGCGGGAGATCGTAGCACTGAAGCTTTCTTT. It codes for CASTQGAGDRSTEAFF.

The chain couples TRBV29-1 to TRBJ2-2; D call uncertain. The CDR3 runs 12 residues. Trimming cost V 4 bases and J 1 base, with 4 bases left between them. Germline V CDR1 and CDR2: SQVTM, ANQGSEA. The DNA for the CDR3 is TGCAGCGTTGGTCAGAACACCGGGGAGCTGTTTTTT. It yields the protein CSVGQNTGELFF.

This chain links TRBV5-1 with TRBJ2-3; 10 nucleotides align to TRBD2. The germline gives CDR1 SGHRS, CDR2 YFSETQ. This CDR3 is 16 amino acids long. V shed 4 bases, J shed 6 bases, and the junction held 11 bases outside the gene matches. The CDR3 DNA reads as TGCGCCAGCAGCGTCGGGACTAGCGAACTCTCGGATACGCAGTATTTT. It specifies CASSVGTSELSDTQYF. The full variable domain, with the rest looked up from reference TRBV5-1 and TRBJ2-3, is KAGVTQTPRYLIKTRGQQVTLSCSPISGHRSVSWYQQTPGQGLQFLFEYFSETQRNKGNFPGRFSGRQFSNSRSEMNVSTLELGDSALYLCASSVGTSELSDTQYFGPGTRLTVL.

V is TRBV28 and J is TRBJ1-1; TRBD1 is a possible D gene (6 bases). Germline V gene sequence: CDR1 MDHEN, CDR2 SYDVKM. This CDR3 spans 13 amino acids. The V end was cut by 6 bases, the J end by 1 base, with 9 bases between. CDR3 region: CASRRQANTEAFF. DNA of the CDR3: TGTGCCAGCAGGCGACAGGCGAACACTGAAGCTTTCTTT.

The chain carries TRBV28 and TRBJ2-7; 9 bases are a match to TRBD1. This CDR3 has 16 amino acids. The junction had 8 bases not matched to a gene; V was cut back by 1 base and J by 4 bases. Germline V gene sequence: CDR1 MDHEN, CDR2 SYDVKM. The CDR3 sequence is CASSLFRGTGRYEQYF. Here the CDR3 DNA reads TGTGCCAGCAGTTTATTTCGCGGGACAGGGAGGTACGAGCAGTACTTC.

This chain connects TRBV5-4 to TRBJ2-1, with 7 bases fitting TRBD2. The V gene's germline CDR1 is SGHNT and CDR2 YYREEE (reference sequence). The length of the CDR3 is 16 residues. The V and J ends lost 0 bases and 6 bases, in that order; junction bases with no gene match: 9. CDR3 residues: CASSLVGGRALNEQFF. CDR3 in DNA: TGTGCCAGCAGCTTGGTAGGAGGGAGGGCCCTCAATGAGCAGTTCTTC.

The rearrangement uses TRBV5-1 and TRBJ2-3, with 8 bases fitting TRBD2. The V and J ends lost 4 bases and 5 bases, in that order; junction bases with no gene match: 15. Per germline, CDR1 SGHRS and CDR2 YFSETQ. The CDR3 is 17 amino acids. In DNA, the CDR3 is TGCGCCAGCAGCCCCGGGAGGGCTAGCCCCTCCCGAGATACGCAGTATTTT. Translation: CASSPGRASPSRDTQYF.

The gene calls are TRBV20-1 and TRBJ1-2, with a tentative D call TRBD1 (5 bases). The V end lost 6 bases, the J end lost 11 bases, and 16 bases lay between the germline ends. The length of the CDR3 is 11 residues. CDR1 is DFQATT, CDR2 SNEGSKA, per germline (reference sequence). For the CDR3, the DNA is TGCAGTGCCCTGGACACCCCAGGGTACACCTTC. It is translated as CSALDTPGYTF.

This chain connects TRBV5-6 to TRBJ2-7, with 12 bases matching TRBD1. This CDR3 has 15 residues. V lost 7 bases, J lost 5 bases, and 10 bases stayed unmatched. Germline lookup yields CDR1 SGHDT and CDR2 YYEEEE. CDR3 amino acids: CASALRDRGPHEQYF. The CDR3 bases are TGTGCCAGCGCCCTCCGGGACAGGGGGCCCCACGAGCAGTACTTC.

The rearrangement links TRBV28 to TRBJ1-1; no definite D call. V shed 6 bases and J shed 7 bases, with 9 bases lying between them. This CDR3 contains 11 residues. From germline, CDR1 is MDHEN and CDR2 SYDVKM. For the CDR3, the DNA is TGTGCCAGCAGACACCGTGGTGAAGCTTTCTTT. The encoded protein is CASRHRGEAFF.